This T cell receptor beta chain was captured in a study of OX40 agonist ivuxolimab in advanced cancers. Points from the study as a whole: The study observed clonal expansion of CD4+ and CD8+ blood T cells by week 6 at 0.1 to 3.0 mg/kg.

Germline V CDR1 and CDR2: SGHTA, FQGNSA. The ends were cut back, 2 bases at V and 1 base at J, with 7 bases in the middle. This CDR3 spans 14 amino acids. Profiled with immunoSEQ multiplex PCR; TCRdb holds only in-frame clones, not every one. The sample shows 75,000 to 100,000 clones, roughly nine tenths of them seen only once. Comment on this clone: Its target is unknown.

Specimen: CD4+ or CD8+ T cells sorted from blood, collected in a trial of the OX40 agonist ivuxolimab. The TCR was taken from an adult with an advanced solid tumor such as melanoma, head and neck, liver or kidney cancer. V gene TRBV7-2 combines with J gene TRBJ2-3; D possibly uses TRBD1 or TRBD2 (5 bases each). CDR3 loop: CASSLQGRTDTQYF. The CDR3 DNA is TGTGCCAGCAGCTTACAGGGACGCACAGATACGCAGTATTTT.